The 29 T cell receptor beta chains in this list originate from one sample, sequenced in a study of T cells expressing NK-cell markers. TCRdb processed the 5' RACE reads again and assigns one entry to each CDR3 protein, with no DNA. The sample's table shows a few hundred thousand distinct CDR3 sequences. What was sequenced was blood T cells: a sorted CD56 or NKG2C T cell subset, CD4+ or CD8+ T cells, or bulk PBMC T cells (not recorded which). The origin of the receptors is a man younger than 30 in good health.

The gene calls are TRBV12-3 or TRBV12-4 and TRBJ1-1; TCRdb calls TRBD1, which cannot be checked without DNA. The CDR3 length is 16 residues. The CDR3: CASSSQDTPWGTEAFF.

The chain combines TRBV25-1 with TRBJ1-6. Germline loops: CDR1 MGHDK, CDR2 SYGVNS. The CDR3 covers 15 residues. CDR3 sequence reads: CASSDSQIYNSPLHF.

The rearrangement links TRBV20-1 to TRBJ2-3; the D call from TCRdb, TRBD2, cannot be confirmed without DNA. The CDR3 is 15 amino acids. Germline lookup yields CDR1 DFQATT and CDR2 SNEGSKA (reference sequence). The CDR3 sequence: CSASSEGLDTDTQYF.

The CDR3 spells CASRPTERGDTEAFF. V is TRBV4-1 and J is TRBJ1-1. Germline V lookup: CDR1 MGHRA, CDR2 YSYEKL. The CDR3 totals 15 residues.

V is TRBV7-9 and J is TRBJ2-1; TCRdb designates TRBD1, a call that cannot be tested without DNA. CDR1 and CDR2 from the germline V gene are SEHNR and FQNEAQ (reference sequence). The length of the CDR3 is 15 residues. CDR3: CASSPGTADYNEQFF.

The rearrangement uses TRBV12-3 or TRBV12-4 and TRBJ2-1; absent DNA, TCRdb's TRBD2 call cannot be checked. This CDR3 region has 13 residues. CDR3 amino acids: CASRVLEKGEQFF.

The CDR3 region is CASSLVEGELVETQYF. This sequence joins TRBV5-5 and TRBJ2-5; with no DNA, the TCRdb D assignment of TRBD1 cannot be verified. The CDR3 covers 16 residues. CDR1 and CDR2 from the germline V gene are SGHKS and YYEKEE (reference sequence).

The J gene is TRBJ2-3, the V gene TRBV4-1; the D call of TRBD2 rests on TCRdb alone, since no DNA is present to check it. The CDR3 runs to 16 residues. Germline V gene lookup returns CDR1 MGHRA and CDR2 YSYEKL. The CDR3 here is CASSQGWTTYTDTQYF.

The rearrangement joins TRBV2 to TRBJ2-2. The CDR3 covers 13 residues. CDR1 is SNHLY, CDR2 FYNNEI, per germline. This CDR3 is CASSEALAGELFF.

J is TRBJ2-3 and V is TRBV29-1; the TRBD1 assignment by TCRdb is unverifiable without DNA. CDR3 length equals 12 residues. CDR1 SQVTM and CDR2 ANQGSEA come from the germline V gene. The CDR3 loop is CSVGFRGDTQYF.

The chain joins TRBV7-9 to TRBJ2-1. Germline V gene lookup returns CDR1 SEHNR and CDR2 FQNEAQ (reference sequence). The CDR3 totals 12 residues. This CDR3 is CASTLVEDEQFF.

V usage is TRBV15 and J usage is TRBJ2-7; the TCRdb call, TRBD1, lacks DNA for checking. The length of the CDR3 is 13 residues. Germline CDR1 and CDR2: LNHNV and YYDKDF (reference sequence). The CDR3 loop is CATSRIPGYEQYF.

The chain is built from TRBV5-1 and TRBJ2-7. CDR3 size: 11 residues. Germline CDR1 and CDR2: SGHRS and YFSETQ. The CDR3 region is CASSLGGEQYF.

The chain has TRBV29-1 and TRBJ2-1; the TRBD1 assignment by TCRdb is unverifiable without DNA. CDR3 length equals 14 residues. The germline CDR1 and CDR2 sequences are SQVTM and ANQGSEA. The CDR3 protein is CSVEFGTMYNEQFF.

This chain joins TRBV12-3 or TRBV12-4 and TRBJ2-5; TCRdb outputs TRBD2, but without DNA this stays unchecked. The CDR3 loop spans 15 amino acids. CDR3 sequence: CASSFSAGGPSTQYF.

CDR3 protein: CATSALCAETYNEQFF. The chain carries TRBV24-1 and TRBJ2-1. Germline lookup yields CDR1 KGHDR and CDR2 SFDVKD. The CDR3 covers 16 residues.

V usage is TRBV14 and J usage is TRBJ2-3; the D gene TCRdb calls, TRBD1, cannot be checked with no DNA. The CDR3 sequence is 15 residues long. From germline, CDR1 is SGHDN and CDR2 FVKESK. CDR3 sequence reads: CASSQSPTGTDTQYF.

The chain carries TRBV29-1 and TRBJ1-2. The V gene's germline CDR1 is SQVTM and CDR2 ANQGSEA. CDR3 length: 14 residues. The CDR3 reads CSVGNSRVPYGYTF.

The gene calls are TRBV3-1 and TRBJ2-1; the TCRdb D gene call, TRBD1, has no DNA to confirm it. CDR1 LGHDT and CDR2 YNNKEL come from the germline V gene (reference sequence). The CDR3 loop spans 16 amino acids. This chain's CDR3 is CASSQRRQGVVNEQFF.

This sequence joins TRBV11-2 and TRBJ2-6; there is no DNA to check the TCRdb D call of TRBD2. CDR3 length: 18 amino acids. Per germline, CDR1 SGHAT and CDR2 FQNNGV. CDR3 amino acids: CASSLVVGSSSGANVLTF.

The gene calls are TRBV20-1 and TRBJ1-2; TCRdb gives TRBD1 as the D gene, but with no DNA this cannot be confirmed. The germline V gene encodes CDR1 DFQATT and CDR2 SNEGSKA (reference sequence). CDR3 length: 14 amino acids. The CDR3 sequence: CSARAKQGNYGYTF.

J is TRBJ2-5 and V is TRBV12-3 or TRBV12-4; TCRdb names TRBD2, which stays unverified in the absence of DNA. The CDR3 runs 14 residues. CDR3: CASSLTSGRQTQYF.

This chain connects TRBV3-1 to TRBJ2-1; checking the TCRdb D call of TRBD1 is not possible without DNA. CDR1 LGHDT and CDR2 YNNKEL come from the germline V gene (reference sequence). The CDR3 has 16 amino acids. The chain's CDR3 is CASSQPPGAFSNEQFF.

CDR3 protein: CASSLRQVDTGELFF. The chain joins TRBV7-9 to TRBJ2-2. Germline assignment: CDR1 SEHNR and CDR2 FQNEAQ (reference sequence). The CDR3 loop spans 15 amino acids.

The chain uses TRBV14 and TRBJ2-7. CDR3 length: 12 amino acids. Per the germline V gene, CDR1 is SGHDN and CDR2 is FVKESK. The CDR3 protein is CASSQASGEQYF. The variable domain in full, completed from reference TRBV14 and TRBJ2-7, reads EAGVTQFPSHSVIEKGQTVTLRCDPISGHDNLYWYRRVMGKEIKFLLHFVKESKQDESGMPNNRFLAERTGGTYSTLKVQPAELEDSGVYFCASSQASGEQYFGPGTRLTVT.

The CDR3 protein is CASAGTVSTDTQYF. The rearrangement links TRBV27 to TRBJ2-3; TCRdb's D call, TRBD1, is unchecked because there is no DNA. CDR1 is MNHEY and CDR2 is SMNVEV in the germline V gene (reference sequence). This CDR3 contains 14 residues.

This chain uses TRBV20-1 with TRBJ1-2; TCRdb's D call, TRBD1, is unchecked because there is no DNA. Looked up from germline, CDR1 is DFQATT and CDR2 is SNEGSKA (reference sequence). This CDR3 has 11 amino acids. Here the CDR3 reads CSAPGVYGYTF.

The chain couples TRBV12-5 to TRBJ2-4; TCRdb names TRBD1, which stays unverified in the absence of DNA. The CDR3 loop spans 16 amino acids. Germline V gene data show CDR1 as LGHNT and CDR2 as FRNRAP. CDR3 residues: CASGLVQPGTENIQYF. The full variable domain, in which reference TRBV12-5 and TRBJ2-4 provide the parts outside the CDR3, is DARVTQTPRHKVTEMGQEVTMRCQPILGHNTVFWYRQTMMQGLELLAYFRNRAPLDDSGMPKDRFSAEMPDATLATLKIQPSEPRDSAVYFCASGLVQPGTENIQYFGAGTRLSVL.

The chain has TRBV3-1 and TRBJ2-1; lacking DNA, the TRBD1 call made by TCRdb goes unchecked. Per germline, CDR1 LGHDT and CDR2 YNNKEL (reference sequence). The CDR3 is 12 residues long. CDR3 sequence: CASTSGRFAQFF.